The 27 T cell receptor beta chains below all came from one sample that was sequenced in a study of blood T cell repertoires in COVID-19. Sequencing was performed with immunoSEQ multiplex PCR; in TCRdb, only in-frame clones are kept and a portion is missing. The repertoire holds approximately 98,000 clones, with over 65% as singletons. The specimen was peripheral blood. Receptor source: a middle-aged woman with acute or convalescent COVID-19.

This chain connects TRBV7-2 to TRBJ2-7, with 8 nucleotides matching TRBD2. V lost 5 bases, J lost 6 bases, and 9 bases stayed unmatched. Germline CDR1 is SGHTA and CDR2 is FQGNSA. This CDR3 has 14 residues. CDR3 in DNA: TGTGCCAGCAGCCGCGGACTAGCAACGGCCGAGCAGTACTTC. Translating gives CASSRGLATAEQYF.

The rearrangement links TRBV2 to TRBJ2-7, with 9 nucleotides matching TRBD2. V lost 8 bases, J lost 4 bases, and 3 bases stayed unmatched. The CDR3 totals 12 residues. The germline V gene has CDR1 SNHLY and CDR2 FYNNEI. CDR3 DNA sequence: TGTGCCAGCCTAGCGGGGAGTTACGAGCAGTACTTC. It translates to CASLAGSYEQYF.

The chain carries TRBV7-7 and TRBJ2-5, with a possible D match to TRBD1 (7 bases). The CDR3 has 14 amino acids. Germline V gene data show CDR1 as SSHAT and CDR2 as FNYEAQ (reference sequence). Between the trimmed V and J ends, which lost 5 bases and 5 bases, there was a span of 15 bases. The CDR3 DNA reads TGTGCCAGCAGCCCAGGGACAGCGGGTGAGACCCAGTACTTC. This gives the protein CASSPGTAGETQYF.

The chain recombines TRBV5-4 with TRBJ1-1; 12 bases are shared with TRBD1. The V gene's germline CDR1 is SGHNT and CDR2 YYREEE (reference sequence). The CDR3 covers 15 residues. The V segment lost 3 bases and the J segment 3 bases; nucleotides outside the gene matches: 3. In DNA, the CDR3 is TGTGCCAGCAGCTGGGGACAGGGGGCGGACACTGAAGCTTTCTTT. Amino acids: CASSWGQGADTEAFF.

This clone was seen once. V usage is TRBV5-1 and J usage is TRBJ1-4; 9 nucleotides match TRBD1. The junction had 10 bases not matched to a gene; V was cut back by 5 bases and J by 8 bases. CDR1 SGHRS and CDR2 YFSETQ come from the germline V gene. CDR3 length: 15 amino acids. CDR3 bases: TGCGCCAGCAGTTATACAGGGGGCAATCGGGAAAAACTGTTTTTT. It is translated as CASSYTGGNREKLFF.

This clone has only a few counts. The chain recombines TRBV28 with TRBJ1-4, with 12 bases fitting TRBD1. Per the germline V gene, CDR1 is MDHEN and CDR2 is SYDVKM. This CDR3 has 17 amino acids. V shed 3 bases and J 5 bases; nucleotides not matched to a gene: 7. CDR3 nucleotide sequence: TGTGCCAGCAGTTTCTCCGGGACAGGGGGCATAAATGAAAAACTGTTTTTT. Residues: CASSFSGTGGINEKLFF.

The chain combines TRBV19 with TRBJ2-2, with 7 bases matching TRBD2. V dropped 5 bases and J dropped 5; count of bases not matched to a gene: 5. The V gene's germline CDR1 is LNHDA and CDR2 SQIVND (reference sequence). The length of the CDR3 is 14 residues. The CDR3 DNA is TGTGCCAGTAGTGGCATGGGGGGGACCGGGGAGCTGTTTTTT. The encoded protein is CASSGMGGTGELFF.

This clone was seen once. The chain carries TRBV7-2 and TRBJ2-7; no definite D call. Germline CDR1 and CDR2: SGHTA and FQGNSA. This CDR3 comprises 17 residues. With 1 base removed from V and 3 bases from J, the gap between germline ends came to 19 bases. In DNA form, the CDR3 reads TGTGCCAGCAGCTTAGGGGTTACAAAGGAGAGTGTCTACGAGCAGTACTTC. Residues: CASSLGVTKESVYEQYF.

For the CDR3, the DNA is TGTGCCAGCAGCCAAGCGACAGGGATGGACTATGGCTACACCTTC. This codes for CASSQATGMDYGYTF. The rearrangement joins TRBV3-1 (or the pseudogene TRBV3-2) to TRBJ1-2; 7 nucleotides agree with TRBD1. Germline loops: CDR1 LGHDT, CDR2 YNNKEL (reference sequence). The CDR3 covers 15 residues. The ends lost 1 base at V and 3 bases at J; junction bases unmatched: 5.

In its sample, this clone was seen once. V and J are TRBV5-4 and TRBJ2-3; TRBD2 might be the D (6 bases). V lost 2 bases, J lost 1 base, and 8 bases lay in between. The CDR3 runs 14 residues. CDR1 is SGHNT, CDR2 YYREEE, per germline (reference sequence). CDR3 coding DNA: TGTGCCAGCAGCTTTCGCGGGGGCACAGATACGCAGTATTTT. The encoded protein is CASSFRGGTDTQYF.

The gene calls are TRBV6-1 and TRBJ2-7, with 9 bases matching TRBD2. The CDR3 is made up of 17 amino acids. J was trimmed by 2 bases and V by 2 bases; bases with no gene match: 10. Germline assignment: CDR1 MNHNS and CDR2 SASEGT. CDR3 DNA sequence: TGTGCCAGCAGTGAACCCAGGACTAGCGAGATTACCTACGAGCAGTACTTC. The encoded protein is CASSEPRTSEITYEQYF.

This rearrangement joins TRBV6-2 or TRBV6-3 to TRBJ2-2; a weak D match, TRBD1 (6 bases). The CDR3 is made up of 16 amino acids. The germline gives CDR1 MNHEY, CDR2 SVGEGT. V shed 5 bases and J shed 0 bases, with 13 bases lying between them. CDR3 DNA sequence: TGTGCCAGCAGTCTGGGACACCTCCCGAACACCGGGGAGCTGTTTTTT. It specifies CASSLGHLPNTGELFF.

The chain couples TRBV28 to TRBJ2-7, with 7 bases identical to TRBD2. V trimming: 10 bases; J trimming: 4 bases; junction bases outside the gene matches: 10. Germline V gives CDR1 MDHEN, CDR2 SYDVKM. This CDR3 spans 13 amino acids. CDR3 in DNA: TGTGCCACGAAAAGCGGGACCCAATACGAGCAGTACTTC. It translates to CATKSGTQYEQYF.

V is TRBV7-9 and J is TRBJ2-7; D is uncertain. The V gene's germline CDR1 is SEHNR and CDR2 FQNEAQ (reference sequence). The CDR3 contains 15 residues. V was shortened by 5 bases and J by 0 bases, with 14 bases between the two germline ends. The CDR3 DNA is TGTGCCAGCAGCCCTCCCCCCCGGTTCTCCTACGAGCAGTACTTC. This translates into CASSPPPRFSYEQYF.

The chain links TRBV28 to TRBJ2-7, with TRBD2 matching 14 bases. CDR1 is MDHEN and CDR2 is SYDVKM in the germline V gene. Trimming cost V 6 bases and J 4 bases; bases outside gene matches: 14. This CDR3 is built from 18 residues. The CDR3 sequence is CASRLYPGTSGGKYEQYF. CDR3 coding DNA: TGTGCCAGCAGACTGTACCCCGGGACTAGCGGGGGAAAGTACGAGCAGTACTTC.

The rearrangement uses TRBV30 and TRBJ1-5; 8 bases agree with TRBD1. Germline loops: CDR1 GTSNPN, CDR2 SVGIG (reference sequence). The CDR3 is 14 residues long. Germline trimming cut 1 base from V and 7 bases from J; bases unmatched to any gene: 6. The CDR3 loop reads CAWSGQGFGQPQHF. CDR3 DNA sequence: TGTGCCTGGAGTGGACAGGGGTTTGGGCAGCCCCAGCATTTT.

V and J are TRBV7-2 and TRBJ1-1; 7 bases fit TRBD1. The junction had 3 bases not matched to a gene; V was cut back by 7 bases and J by 1 base. The CDR3 has 13 residues. Germline CDR1 is SGHTA and CDR2 is FQGNSA. The CDR3 nucleotides read TGTGCCAGCAATGCAGGGGGGAACACTGAAGCTTTCTTT. Protein sequence: CASNAGGNTEAFF.

V usage is TRBV18 and J usage is TRBJ1-2; a possible D gene is TRBD1 (6 bases). Germline CDR1 and CDR2: KGHSH and LQKENI. CDR3 length equals 16 residues. The ends were cut back, 3 bases at V and 2 bases at J, with 16 bases in the middle. This CDR3 is CASSPRGGEKNYGYTF. The CDR3 DNA sequence: TGTGCCAGCTCACCCAGAGGGGGGGAAAAGAACTATGGCTACACCTTC. Supplemented by reference TRBV18 and TRBJ1-2, the full variable domain reads NAGVMQNPRHLVRRRGQEARLRCSPMKGHSHVYWYRQLPEEGLKFMVYLQKENIIDESGMPKERFSAEFPKEGPSILRIQQVVRGDSAAYFCASSPRGGEKNYGYTFGSGTRLTVV.

The rearrangement uses TRBV27 and TRBJ2-2; 9 bases fit TRBD1. The V gene end was trimmed by 2 bases and the J gene end by 3 bases; junction bases not matched to a gene: 1. Germline V gene lookup returns CDR1 MNHEY and CDR2 SMNVEV (reference sequence). The CDR3 has 15 residues. The CDR3 sequence: CASSLTGGYTGELFF. CDR3 bases: TGTGCCAGCAGTTTAACAGGGGGCTACACCGGGGAGCTGTTTTTT.

The J gene is TRBJ2-3, the V gene TRBV7-2; D might be TRBD2 (5 bases). V was cut by 1 base and J by 0 bases, with 11 bases left in between. CDR1 SGHTA and CDR2 FQGNSA come from the germline V gene. There are 16 residues in the CDR3. CDR3 sequence reads: CASSLGLSPSTDTQYF. CDR3 DNA sequence: TGTGCCAGCAGCTTAGGACTATCCCCTAGCACAGATACGCAGTATTTT.

V is TRBV18 and J is TRBJ1-1, with D possibly TRBD1 on 5 matching bases. The CDR3 is 13 amino acids. Germline CDR1 is KGHSH and CDR2 is LQKENI. V lost 9 bases to trimming and J lost 1 base, with 12 bases between them. CDR3 nucleotides: TGTGCCAGTCATCAACAGGAGAACACTGAAGCTTTCTTT. Translation: CASHQQENTEAFF.

This rearrangement joins TRBV30 to TRBJ1-6; D is perhaps TRBD1 (6 bases). The CDR3 has 16 residues. V lost 0 bases, J lost 12 bases, and 21 bases lay in between. Germline V lookup: CDR1 GTSNPN, CDR2 SVGIG (reference sequence). Here the CDR3 reads CAWSVPGAAVARPLHF. Written as DNA, the CDR3 is TGTGCCTGGAGTGTACCAGGGGCGGCCGTCGCACGACCCCTCCACTTT. The variable domain in full, with the rest retrieved from reference TRBV30 and TRBJ1-6, is SQTIHQWPATLVQPVGSPLSLECTVEGTSNPNLYWYRQAAGRGLQLLFYSVGIGQISSEVPQNLSASRPQDRQFILSSKKLLLSDSGFYLCAWSVPGAAVARPLHFGNGTRLTVT.

Only one count was recorded for this clone. The chain carries TRBV10-2 and TRBJ1-5, with a weak D call TRBD1 (5 bases). CDR3 size: 14 residues. Trimming pared 6 bases from V and 5 bases from J, leaving 14 bases between. CDR1 WSHSY and CDR2 SAAADI come from the germline V gene. CDR3 loop: CASRTPGLHQPQHF. CDR3 coding DNA: TGCGCCAGCAGGACTCCGGGACTACATCAGCCCCAGCATTTT.

The chain links TRBV28 to TRBJ1-5; 7 bases match TRBD1. Losses at the gene ends were 4 bases for V and 4 bases for J; bases not matched to a gene: 10. CDR1 is MDHEN, CDR2 SYDVKM, per germline. This CDR3 has 16 amino acids. The CDR3 is CASSSSDRQGNQPQHF. The CDR3 DNA sequence: TGTGCCAGCAGTTCATCGGACAGGCAGGGGAATCAGCCCCAGCATTTT.

The chain couples TRBV24-1 to TRBJ2-2; possibly TRBD1 for D (6 bases). Per germline, CDR1 KGHDR and CDR2 SFDVKD. This CDR3 region has 14 residues. V gave up 6 bases and J gave up 5 bases, with 12 bases separating them. CDR3 loop: CATSLQGTTGELFF. CDR3 coding DNA: TGTGCCACCAGTTTACAGGGTACAACCGGGGAGCTGTTTTTT.

The gene calls are TRBV28 and TRBJ2-7; 12 nucleotides line up with TRBD1. Losses at the gene ends were 5 bases for V and 6 bases for J; bases not matched to a gene: 8. Germline V gene sequence: CDR1 MDHEN, CDR2 SYDVKM. CDR3 length: 15 residues. The CDR3 loop is CASSLPGQGATEQYF. CDR3 in DNA: TGTGCCAGCAGTCTTCCGGGACAGGGGGCGACCGAGCAGTACTTC. The full variable domain, completed using reference TRBV28 and TRBJ2-7, is DVKVTQSSRYLVKRTGEKVFLECVQDMDHENMFWYRQDPGLGLRLIYFSYDVKMKEKGDIPEGYSVSREKKERFSLILESASTNQTSMYLCASSLPGQGATEQYFGPGTRLTVT.

The chain carries TRBV2 and TRBJ2-5, with D perhaps TRBD2 (5 bases). The length of the CDR3 is 14 residues. Germline values: CDR1 SNHLY, CDR2 FYNNEI. The ends were cut back, 6 bases at V and 2 bases at J, with 13 bases in the middle. The CDR3: CASRHGGGQETQYF. As DNA, the CDR3 is TGTGCCAGCAGGCACGGAGGCGGGCAAGAGACCCAGTACTTC.